This T cell receptor beta chain was profiled in a study of cytomegalovirus exposure and HLA in healthy donors. The study, taken as a whole, reports: Per a later analysis, HLA-associated TCR beta chains showed more clonal expansion than other, equally common TCR beta chains. Follow-up analysis found HLA locus-dependent TCR association rates, highest for DRB1 and lowest for HLA-C. Three of the chains that were CMV-associated were confirmed in vitro to be specific for CMV antigens.

Researchers ran the PCR with 60 Vbeta and 13 Jbeta primers. Repertoires were generated with immunoSEQ multiplex PCR, while TCRdb's copy carries only in-frame clones and drops some. The sample lists 130,000 to 150,000 clones; 75% to 85% were seen once. In regard to this clone: Its antigen is as yet unknown.

CDR1 and CDR2 from the germline V gene are SQVTM and ANQGSEA. The V end lost 7 bases, the J end lost 0 bases, and 7 bases lay between the germline ends. CDR3 length: 12 amino acids. This TCR came from a female donor in good health and CMV-seronegative. The rearrangement links TRBV29-1 to TRBJ1-3; D is uncertain. The sample comprised PBMCs. CDR3 residues: CSALSSGNTIYF. In nucleotides, the CDR3 is TGCAGCGCTCTCAGCTCTGGAAACACCATATATTTT.